The T cell receptor beta chain described here comes from a study of early T cells in non-severe SARS-CoV-2 infection. This clonotype has just a few counts. Looked up from germline, CDR1 is MNHEY and CDR2 is SVGEGT. The CDR3 loop spans 12 amino acids. Trimming took 5 bases from V and 2 from J, leaving 7 bases between them. Each CDR3 protein is one row after TCRdb ran MiXCR on the 5' RACE reads. In the table there are tens of thousands of distinct CDR3 sequences, roughly a tenth of which are singletons. This TCR came from an adult who was a healthcare worker with PCR-confirmed SARS-CoV-2 infection or an uninfected control (not recorded which). The chain is built from TRBV6-2 or TRBV6-3 and TRBJ2-7; D call uncertain. The sequenced sample was whole blood, obtained at baseline. The CDR3, as DNA: TGTGCCAGCAGTGGCAGTACCTACGAGCAGTACTTC. Translated: CASSGSTYEQYF.